Presented here are 32 T cell receptor beta chains from one specimen sequenced in a study of blood T cell repertoires in COVID-19 (dated by TCRdb to about 2020). The library was generated by the immunoSEQ multiplex PCR assay. TCRdb limited this immuneACCESS table to in-frame rearrangements with V and J called. A share of clones is missing; checked studies link under half to unresolved V genes, and the rest is unexplained. Present in this sample are 430,000 or so clones, 88% of which were seen just once. The top ten hold over 1.5% of the sample. Sequenced: PBMCs or T cells enriched from blood (not recorded which). These TCRs come from a middle-aged woman who had recovered from COVID-19.

This sequence joins TRBV9 and TRBJ2-2, with D maybe TRBD1 (5 bases). The CDR3 spans 16 residues. V lost 0 bases to trimming and J lost 4 bases, with 13 bases between them. Germline assignment: CDR1 SGDLS and CDR2 YYNGEE. The DNA of the CDR3 is TGTGCCAGCAGCGTAGCGGTCAGGGTGGGCACCGGGGAGCTGTTTTTT. Protein product: CASSVAVRVGTGELFF.

The chain employs TRBV19 and TRBJ1-3; the D is unclear. The germline CDR1 and CDR2 sequences are LNHDA and SQIVND (reference sequence). Trimming pared 5 bases from V and 0 bases from J, leaving 11 bases between. There are 15 residues in the CDR3. CDR3 sequence (DNA): TGTGCCAGTAGTTTGGTGACTACCTCTGGAAACACCATATATTTT. Its protein product is CASSLVTTSGNTIYF. Complete variable domain (other parts from reference TRBV19 and TRBJ1-3): DGGITQSPKYLFRKEGQNVTLSCEQNLNHDAMYWYRQDPGQGLRLIYYSQIVNDFQKGDIAEGYSVSREKKESFPLTVTSAQKNPTAFYLCASSLVTTSGNTIYFGEGSWLTVV.

J is TRBJ1-1 and V is TRBV5-4; 11 positions match TRBD1. CDR1 and CDR2 (germline): SGHNT, YYREEE (reference sequence). The length of the CDR3 is 14 residues. Trimming at V came to 4 bases and at J to 11 bases, leaving 10 bases not matched to a gene. The CDR3 loop reads CASSVDRGQGRAFF. CDR3 nucleotides: TGTGCCAGCAGCGTGGACAGGGGGCAGGGGAGGGCTTTCTTT.

The chain joins TRBV18 to TRBJ1-5; the match to TRBD1 covers 9 bases. This CDR3 comprises 15 residues. From germline, CDR1 is KGHSH and CDR2 LQKENI. After removal of 5 bases from V and 5 bases from J, the junction contained 7 bases not matched to a gene. The CDR3: CASSAQQGADQPQHF. The CDR3, as DNA: TGTGCCAGCTCAGCCCAACAGGGGGCAGATCAGCCCCAGCATTTT.

Points on this clone: The junction does not match germline at one end; this may be a read error. The V and J genes are TRBV29-1 and TRBJ1-1, with D possibly TRBD1 on 5 matching bases. The CDR3 consists of 10 residues. The germline V gene has CDR1 SQVTM and CDR2 ANQGSEA. The CDR3 is CSVEGGGHSF. The CDR3 region has the DNA TGCAGCGTTGAAGGGGGAGGACATTCCTTT.

CDR3 sequence: CASSPGTSGRTSSYNEQFF. CDR3 bases: TGTGCCAGCAGCCCTGGGACTAGCGGGAGGACGAGCTCCTACAATGAGCAGTTCTTC. The chain combines TRBV11-3 with TRBJ2-1; 15 nucleotides match TRBD2. Germline CDR1 reads SGHNT; CDR2 reads YENEEA. CDR3 length: 19 amino acids. With 5 bases clipped from V and 0 bases from J, the junction kept 8 bases outside the gene matches.

This chain connects TRBV3-1 (or the pseudogene TRBV3-2) to TRBJ1-5, with TRBD1 as a possible D gene (5 bases). Germline assignment: CDR1 LGHDT and CDR2 YNNKEL (reference sequence). This CDR3 spans 14 amino acids. Trimming took off 1 base at V and 5 bases at J, with 9 bases between the two ends. The CDR3 here is CASSQGSRDQPQHF. DNA of the CDR3: TGTGCCAGCAGCCAAGGGTCCAGGGATCAGCCCCAGCATTTT.

The chain uses TRBV27 and TRBJ1-5, with D perhaps TRBD1 (5 bases). V was cut by 10 bases and J by 0 bases, with 16 bases left in between. CDR3 length equals 15 residues. Germline V gene data show CDR1 as MNHEY and CDR2 as SMNVEV (reference sequence). CDR3 sequence: CATSDRALSNQPQHF. The CDR3 DNA reads TGTGCCACATCTGACAGAGCCCTTAGCAATCAGCCCCAGCATTTT.

The chain employs TRBV27 and TRBJ1-1; maybe TRBD1 (6 bases). In germline, CDR1 is MNHEY, CDR2 SMNVEV (reference sequence). V lost 6 bases and J 5 bases, leaving 13 bases between the germline ends. This CDR3 region has 13 residues. CDR3 region: CASSTEGGTEAFF. For the CDR3, the DNA is TGTGCCAGCAGCACTGAAGGGGGAACTGAAGCTTTCTTT.

V is TRBV4-2 and J is TRBJ1-6; tentatively, D is TRBD1 (5 bases). Germline V gene lookup returns CDR1 LGHNA and CDR2 YNFKEQ. V was trimmed by 1 base and J by 2 bases, leaving 9 bases between them. This CDR3 region has 16 residues. CDR3 coding DNA: TGTGCCAGCAGCCAAGTAACAGGAACCTATAATTCACCCCTCCACTTT. Residues: CASSQVTGTYNSPLHF.

The chain joins TRBV10-3 to TRBJ2-7; TRBD1 might be the D (5 bases). The CDR3 length is 14 residues. Germline V gives CDR1 ENHRY, CDR2 SYGVKD. The germline V and J ends were trimmed by 0 bases and 0 bases, with 6 bases remaining between them. This chain's CDR3 is CAISESGASYEQYF. CDR3 sequence (DNA): TGTGCCATCAGTGAGTCAGGGGCCTCCTACGAGCAGTACTTC.

The rearrangement joins TRBV30 to TRBJ2-5; 9 bases are a match to TRBD1. CDR3 size: 15 residues. Germline V gene data show CDR1 as GTSNPN and CDR2 as SVGIG (reference sequence). With V trimmed by 3 bases and J by 2 bases, 7 bases remained unmatched. The CDR3 nucleotides are TGTGCCTGGAGCGCGGGACAGGGAAGGCAAGAGACCCAGTACTTC. Translating it yields CAWSAGQGRQETQYF.

The chain recombines TRBV6-5 with TRBJ2-3, with 7 bases that match TRBD2. V dropped 7 bases and J dropped 2; count of bases not matched to a gene: 6. Germline CDR1 reads MNHEY; CDR2 reads SVGAGI. The CDR3 length is 14 residues. The CDR3 DNA reads TGTGCCAGCATGACTAGCCCCTACACAGATACGCAGTATTTT. This encodes CASMTSPYTDTQYF.

The rearrangement joins TRBV7-2 to TRBJ2-5, with a tentative D call TRBD1 (5 bases). The CDR3 has 15 amino acids. The germline V and J ends were trimmed by 0 bases and 1 base, with 9 bases remaining between them. CDR1 is SGHTA, CDR2 FQGNSA, per germline. CDR3 protein: CASSLARQIQETQYF. The CDR3 region has the DNA TGTGCCAGCAGCTTAGCGAGACAGATCCAAGAGACCCAGTACTTC.

The gene calls are TRBV18 and TRBJ1-2; 7 nucleotides align to TRBD1. The CDR3 has 15 amino acids. From germline, CDR1 is KGHSH and CDR2 LQKENI. After removal of 3 bases from V and 0 bases from J, the junction contained 4 bases not matched to a gene. CDR3 in amino acids: CASSPGTAANYGYTF. CDR3 bases: TGTGCCAGCTCACCTGGGACAGCGGCTAACTATGGCTACACCTTC.

This sequence joins TRBV12-5 and TRBJ2-5; D remains unclear. V was trimmed by 2 bases and J by 5 bases, leaving 12 bases between them. CDR1 LGHNT and CDR2 FRNRAP come from the germline V gene. The CDR3 has 14 amino acids. The CDR3 is CASGLYLRQETQYF. As DNA, the CDR3 is TGTGCTAGTGGTTTGTATCTCAGGCAGGAGACCCAGTACTTC.

The chain couples TRBV12-5 to TRBJ1-1; 10 bases map to TRBD1. The CDR3 is 18 amino acids. The germline V gene has CDR1 LGHNT and CDR2 FRNRAP. The V and J ends lost 7 bases and 4 bases, in that order; junction bases with no gene match: 18. CDR3 sequence: CASDPLRTGGIWGTEAFF. Written as DNA, the CDR3 is TGTGCTAGTGACCCTCTCCGGACAGGGGGTATTTGGGGCACTGAAGCTTTCTTT.

This chain connects TRBV5-4 to TRBJ2-7, with 12 bases fitting TRBD2. Germline V CDR1 and CDR2: SGHNT, YYREEE (reference sequence). CDR3 size: 15 residues. V was clipped by 5 bases and J by 3 bases; unmatched bases: 6. The CDR3 sequence: CASRIGLAGNYEQYF. The DNA for the CDR3 is TGTGCCAGCAGAATCGGACTAGCGGGAAACTACGAGCAGTACTTC.

In its sample, this clone was seen a few times. The CDR3 region has the DNA TGTGCCAGCGACAGAGGTATGGGCCCAGATACGCAGTATTTT. Its protein product is CASDRGMGPDTQYF. The V gene is TRBV6-5, the J gene TRBJ2-3; weak D call: TRBD1 (5 bases). V was cut by 8 bases and J by 4 bases, with 16 bases left in between. CDR1 MNHEY and CDR2 SVGAGI come from the germline V gene. This CDR3 has 14 amino acids.

J is TRBJ1-1 and V is TRBV12-3 or TRBV12-4; D gene ambiguous. V lost 6 bases, J lost 7 bases, and 15 bases lay in between. There are 13 residues in the CDR3. CDR3 in DNA: TGTGCCAGCAGATGGAAGGACTCCCTTGAAGCTTTCTTT. Encoded protein: CASRWKDSLEAFF.

The chain combines TRBV19 with TRBJ2-1; 13 nucleotides match TRBD2. The CDR3 loop spans 17 amino acids. Looked up from germline, CDR1 is LNHDA and CDR2 is SQIVND (reference sequence). Losses at the gene ends were 3 bases for V and 7 bases for J; bases not matched to a gene: 9. The CDR3 region is CASSIGPGLAGRNEQFF. The CDR3 DNA sequence: TGTGCCAGTAGTATTGGGCCGGGACTAGCGGGAAGGAATGAGCAGTTCTTC.

This CDR3 is CASSRYGGEQYF. The CDR3 nucleotides are TGTGCCAGCTCACGGTACGGCGGCGAGCAGTACTTC. The rearrangement links TRBV18 to TRBJ2-7; D is ambiguous. The germline V gene has CDR1 KGHSH and CDR2 LQKENI. V was trimmed by 4 bases and J by 6 bases, leaving 10 bases between them. The CDR3 runs 12 residues.

This sequence joins TRBV4-1 and TRBJ1-2, with D possibly TRBD1 on 6 matching bases. V lost 0 bases to trimming and J lost 8 bases, with 19 bases between them. Germline values: CDR1 MGHRA, CDR2 YSYEKL. The CDR3 has 16 amino acids. CDR3 amino acids: CASSQEFTGFSGGYTF. Here the CDR3 DNA reads TGCGCCAGCAGCCAAGAGTTCACAGGGTTTAGTGGCGGCTACACCTTC.

There are a few counts of this clone. The chain carries TRBV5-5 and TRBJ1-1; 8 nucleotides line up with TRBD1. Germline V gene data show CDR1 as SGHKS and CDR2 as YYEKEE (reference sequence). J gave up 7 bases and V 2 bases, and 10 bases lay outside the gene matches. The CDR3 extends over 15 amino acids. The CDR3, as DNA: TGTGCCAGCAGCTTATTACAGGGGGGATCTAGTGAAGCTTTCTTT. This translates into CASSLLQGGSSEAFF. Drawing the rest from reference TRBV5-5 and TRBJ1-1, the complete variable domain is DAGVTQSPTHLIKTRGQQVTLRCSPISGHKSVSWYQQVLGQGPQFIFQYYEKEERGRGNFPDRFSARQFPNYSSELNVNALLLGDSALYLCASSLLQGGSSEAFFGQGTRLTVV.

The gene calls are TRBV5-4 and TRBJ2-3; 8 bases map to TRBD2. V was clipped by 2 bases and J by 5 bases; unmatched bases: 4. The length of the CDR3 is 14 residues. Germline lookup yields CDR1 SGHNT and CDR2 YYREEE (reference sequence). The CDR3 loop is CASSLAGAEDTQYF. DNA for the CDR3: TGTGCCAGCAGCTTAGCGGGAGCCGAAGATACGCAGTATTTT.

The genes are TRBV6-5 and TRBJ1-1; D perhaps matches TRBD1 (5 bases). CDR1 MNHEY and CDR2 SVGAGI come from the germline V gene. The CDR3 is 10 residues long. Trimming shortened V by 6 bases and J by 11 bases, and 10 bases separated the two germline ends. Here the CDR3 reads CASSAGRAFF. The CDR3 coding sequence is TGTGCCAGCAGCGCAGGGAGGGCTTTCTTT.

The genes are TRBV4-3 and TRBJ2-1; D unresolved. Deletions cut 0 bases from V and 0 bases from J, with 9 bases between. CDR3 length equals 16 residues. The germline gives CDR1 LGHNA, CDR2 YSLEER. The chain's CDR3 is CASSQEQLSSYNEQFF. The CDR3 coding sequence is TGCGCCAGCAGCCAAGAACAGTTGAGCTCCTACAATGAGCAGTTCTTC.

This chain joins TRBV7-2 and TRBJ2-1, with TRBD2 identical over 11 bases. CDR3 size: 16 residues. Germline CDR1 is SGHTA and CDR2 is FQGNSA. The trim removed 5 bases at V and 4 bases at J, leaving 7 bases unmatched. The DNA of the CDR3 is TGTGCCAGCAGCGAATCCGGGACTAGCGGTTACAATGAGCAGTTCTTC. It is translated as CASSESGTSGYNEQFF.

This chain joins TRBV11-2 and TRBJ1-2; D gene unclear. Germline V CDR1 and CDR2: SGHAT, FQNNGV. This CDR3 has 14 residues. V was trimmed by 1 base and J by 0 bases, leaving 6 bases between them. In DNA form, the CDR3 reads TGTGCCAGCAGCTTAGGGCGGCCTAACTATGGCTACACCTTC. Protein sequence: CASSLGRPNYGYTF. Full variable domain (rest looked up from reference TRBV11-2 and TRBJ1-2): EAGVAQSPRYKIIEKRQSVAFWCNPISGHATLYWYQQILGQGPKLLIQFQNNGVVDDSQLPKDRFSAERLKGVDSTLKIQPAKLEDSAVYLCASSLGRPNYGYTFGSGTRLTVV.

CDR3: CASSPSRVNYEQYF. DNA of the CDR3: TGTGCCAGCTCACCTTCCAGGGTGAACTACGAGCAGTACTTC. The V gene is TRBV18, the J gene TRBJ2-7; D may be TRBD1 (5 bases). This CDR3 comprises 14 residues. V lost 3 bases and J 3 bases, leaving 12 bases between the germline ends. Germline-derived CDR1 and CDR2 are KGHSH and LQKENI.

The V and J genes are TRBV7-2 and TRBJ2-1; 8 nucleotides match TRBD1. CDR1 SGHTA and CDR2 FQGNSA come from the germline V gene. V lost 5 bases to trimming and J lost 8 bases; unmatched junction nucleotides: 5. The CDR3 extends over 13 amino acids. CDR3 in DNA: TGTGCCAGCAGCCTGGACAGGGCCCATGAGCAGTTCTTC. Its translation: CASSLDRAHEQFF.

V usage is TRBV11-2 and J usage is TRBJ2-7; D possibly corresponds to TRBD1 (6 bases). CDR1 is SGHAT, CDR2 FQNNGV, per germline. V gave up 0 bases and J gave up 2 bases, with 8 bases separating them. CDR3 size: 14 residues. CDR3 nucleotides: TGTGCCAGCAGCTTAGATCGGACAGCCTACGAGCAGTACTTC. As protein: CASSLDRTAYEQYF.